A selection of T cell receptor beta chains follows, all from one sample in a study of T cells in localized non-small cell lung cancer. Only in-frame clones appear in the TCRdb table, and some are missing; sequencing was by immunoSEQ multiplex PCR. The sample has approximately 3,000 clones; 33% are singletons. Sequencing used normal lung tissue next to the tumor, obtained before any cancer treatment. Receptors originate from a male donor older than 55 with stage I squamous cell lung carcinoma. The CDR3 runs from the conserved cysteine through the conserved F or W. The D gene is left open where the match is weak. The size entry is marked missing in some rows and otherwise reads once, few, many or a size class.

V gene: TRBV6-8
clone size: hyperexpanded
D gene: .
J gene: TRBJ1-6
CDR3 DNA: TGTGCCAGCAGTTACTCAGAGTATGACCACTATAATTCACCCCTCCACTTT
CDR3 protein: CASSYSEYDHYNSPLHF

V gene: TRBV6-8
clone size: medium-sized
D gene: TRBD1
J gene: TRBJ1-2
CDR3 DNA: TGTGCCAGCAGTTTACAGGGGGGGAATGGCTACACCTTC
CDR3 protein: CASSLQGGNGYTF

V gene: TRBV30
clone size: .
D gene: .
J gene: TRBJ2-7
CDR3 DNA: TGTGCCTGGAGTGTCGGGGGTTCGTACGAGCAGTACTTC
CDR3 protein: CAWSVGGSYEQYF

V gene: TRBV29-1
clone size: .
D gene: .
J gene: TRBJ2-3
CDR3 DNA: TGCAGCGGCAGGGCATTCTCTAGCACAGATACGCAGTATTTT
CDR3 protein: CSGRAFSSTDTQYF

V gene: TRBV29-1
clone size: .
D gene: .
J gene: TRBJ2-7
CDR3 DNA: TGCAGCGTTGTATATCCGGCCTCGTGGGCGCAGTACTTC
CDR3 protein: CSVVYPASWAQYF

V gene: TRBV29-1
clone size: .
D gene: .
J gene: TRBJ2-2
CDR3 DNA: TGCAGCGTCTGGGGGCGGGACACCGGGGAGCTGTTTTTT
CDR3 protein: CSVWGRDTGELFF

V gene: TRBV6-8
clone size: medium-sized
D gene: TRBD1
J gene: TRBJ2-7
CDR3 DNA: TGTGCCAGCGAGGGACAGGGAGGACACGAGCAGTACTTC
CDR3 protein: CASEGQGGHEQYF

V gene: TRBV11-3
clone size: .
D gene: .
J gene: TRBJ1-2
CDR3 DNA: TGTGCCAGCAGCTTGGGGCTGGAACTCTATGGCTACACCTTC
CDR3 protein: CASSLGLELYGYTF

V gene: TRBV29-1
clone size: few
D gene: TRBD2
J gene: TRBJ2-7
CDR3 DNA: TGCAGCGCCGGGAGGGAAACCTACGAGCAGTACTTC
CDR3 protein: CSAGRETYEQYF

V gene: TRBV11-3
clone size: few
D gene: .
J gene: TRBJ2-4
CDR3 DNA: TGTGCCAGCAGCTTAGTTGGGAGGACGAAAAACATTCAGTACTTC
CDR3 protein: CASSLVGRTKNIQYF

V gene: TRBV15
clone size: few
D gene: .
J gene: TRBJ2-2
CDR3 DNA: TGTGCCAGCAGCTTGGGGCAGTTCACCGGGGAGCTGTTTTTT
CDR3 protein: CASSLGQFTGELFF

V gene: TRBV6-8
clone size: .
D gene: .
J gene: TRBJ1-2
CDR3 DNA: TGTGCCAGCAGTAGGACGGACAAATCATATGGCTACACCTTC
CDR3 protein: CASSRTDKSYGYTF

V gene: TRBV2
clone size: .
D gene: TRBD1
J gene: TRBJ1-5
CDR3 DNA: TGTGCCAGCAGTGACCTGGGCAGGGGGCTCGATCAGCCCCAGCATTTT
CDR3 protein: CASSDLGRGLDQPQHF

V gene: TRBV6-8
clone size: medium-sized
D gene: TRBD1
J gene: TRBJ1-1
CDR3 DNA: TGTGCCAGCACCACCACATCAGGGGGCACTGAAGCTTTCTTT
CDR3 protein: CASTTTSGGTEAFF

V gene: TRBV11-3
clone size: few
D gene: .
J gene: TRBJ2-6
CDR3 DNA: TGTGCCAGCAGCTTGGGGACCGGGGCCAACGTCCTGACTTTC
CDR3 protein: CASSLGTGANVLTF

V gene: TRBV6-8
clone size: .
D gene: .
J gene: TRBJ1-1
CDR3 DNA: TGTGCCAGCAGTGAGTTCGATGGAGGGGACACTGAAGCTTTCTTT
CDR3 protein: CASSEFDGGDTEAFF

V gene: TRBV30
clone size: .
D gene: .
J gene: TRBJ1-1
CDR3 DNA: TGTGCCTGGAGAGACACGGGACAATCCTGGGGCACTGAAGCTTTCTTT
CDR3 protein: CAWRDTGQSWGTEAFF

V gene: TRBV19
clone size: .
D gene: .
J gene: TRBJ2-7
CDR3 DNA: TGTGCCAGTAGTATCGATTCACAGGGAAACGAGCAGTACTTC
CDR3 protein: CASSIDSQGNEQYF

V gene: TRBV14
clone size: .
D gene: .
J gene: TRBJ1-1
CDR3 DNA: TGTGCCAGCAGCCCCAACACAGAGAACACTGAAGCTTTCTTT
CDR3 protein: CASSPNTENTEAFF

V gene: TRBV6-8
clone size: .
D gene: .
J gene: TRBJ2-1
CDR3 DNA: TGTGCCAGCAGTTACTCGATGAGCAGCGAGCAGTTCTTC
CDR3 protein: CASSYSMSSEQFF

V gene: TRBV19
clone size: .
D gene: .
J gene: TRBJ1-1
CDR3 DNA: TGTGCCAGTAGTATGGACCCCCGGAAGAACACTGAAGCTTTCTTT
CDR3 protein: CASSMDPRKNTEAFF

V gene: TRBV9
clone size: few
D gene: .
J gene: TRBJ1-5
CDR3 DNA: TGTGCCAGCAGTGAAAATCGGGGGACGCAGCCCCAGCATTTT
CDR3 protein: CASSENRGTQPQHF

V gene: TRBV18
clone size: .
D gene: TRBD2
J gene: TRBJ2-6
CDR3 DNA: TGTGCCAGCTCATCGACTAGCGGGGGGGTCTCTGGGGCCAACGTCCTGACTTTC
CDR3 protein: CASSSTSGGVSGANVLTF

V gene: TRBV6-8
clone size: medium-sized
D gene: TRBD1
J gene: TRBJ1-2
CDR3 DNA: TGTGCCAGTCTACCGGACAGGACACCCGGCTATGGCTACACCTTC
CDR3 protein: CASLPDRTPGYGYTF

V gene: TRBV7-6
clone size: .
D gene: .
J gene: TRBJ2-1
CDR3 DNA: TGTGCCAGCAGCTCCCGCCGGACGGACGTCAATGAGCAGTTCTTC
CDR3 protein: CASSSRRTDVNEQFF

V gene: TRBV6-8
clone size: .
D gene: TRBD1
J gene: TRBJ2-1
CDR3 DNA: TGTGCCAGCAGTTATAATTCGGGACAGGAGCAGTTCTTC
CDR3 protein: CASSYNSGQEQFF

V gene: TRBV15
clone size: few
D gene: .
J gene: TRBJ1-5
CDR3 DNA: TGTGCCACCAGCAGAGATCCGGGAGGTCAGCCCCAGCATTTT
CDR3 protein: CATSRDPGGQPQHF

V gene: TRBV9
clone size: few
D gene: .
J gene: TRBJ1-1
CDR3 DNA: TGTGCCAGCAGTGAAATTTTACAGGGCAACACTGAAGCTTTCTTT
CDR3 protein: CASSEILQGNTEAFF

V gene: TRBV29-1
clone size: few
D gene: TRBD1
J gene: TRBJ1-1
CDR3 DNA: TGCAGCGTTGACGGGACAGGGGAGGAAGCTTTCTTT
CDR3 protein: CSVDGTGEEAFF

V gene: TRBV18
clone size: .
D gene: TRBD1
J gene: TRBJ1-4
CDR3 DNA: TGTGCCAGCTCGCCCGGGACAGGGGCCGAAAAACTGTTTTTT
CDR3 protein: CASSPGTGAEKLFF

V gene: TRBV18
clone size: .
D gene: .
J gene: TRBJ1-1
CDR3 DNA: TGTGCCAGCTCACCAGATGAAATGGGTGAAGCTTTCTTT
CDR3 protein: CASSPDEMGEAFF

V gene: TRBV19
clone size: .
D gene: TRBD2
J gene: TRBJ2-1
CDR3 DNA: TGTGCCACCGCATGGGTAGCGGGATACAATGAGCAGTTCTTC
CDR3 protein: CATAWVAGYNEQFF

V gene: TRBV11-3
clone size: .
D gene: TRBD1
J gene: TRBJ1-2
CDR3 DNA: TGTGCCAGCAGCGTACAGGGGGCTGACTATGGCTACACCTTC
CDR3 protein: CASSVQGADYGYTF

V gene: TRBV6-8
clone size: few
D gene: TRBD1
J gene: TRBJ1-1
CDR3 DNA: TGTGCCAGCAGTGGCCGGACAGGGAACACTGAAGCTTTCTTT
CDR3 protein: CASSGRTGNTEAFF

V gene: TRBV18
clone size: .
D gene: .
J gene: TRBJ2-4
CDR3 DNA: TGTGCCAGCTCCCCCCAGGGGGGGGCCAAAAACATTCAGTACTTC
CDR3 protein: CASSPQGGAKNIQYF

V gene: TRBV14
clone size: .
D gene: .
J gene: TRBJ1-3
CDR3 DNA: TGTGCCAGCAGCCAAGACTTCAGGGTCGCAAGAAACACCATATATTTT
CDR3 protein: CASSQDFRVARNTIYF

V gene: TRBV2
clone size: .
D gene: .
J gene: TRBJ1-3
CDR3 DNA: TGTGCCAGCAGCCGGGACGCCAGCTGGGAAAACACCATATATTTT
CDR3 protein: CASSRDASWENTIYF

V gene: TRBV9
clone size: medium-sized
D gene: .
J gene: TRBJ2-3
CDR3 DNA: TGTGCCAGCAGCGGGCAGGGTTTTAGCACAGATACGCAGTATTTT
CDR3 protein: CASSGQGFSTDTQYF

V gene: TRBV23-1
clone size: .
D gene: TRBD2
J gene: TRBJ2-2
CDR3 DNA: TGCGCCAGCAGTCAATCCGGGCTAGCGGGGGGCACCGGGGAGCTGTTTTTT
CDR3 protein: CASSQSGLAGGTGELFF

V gene: TRBV9
clone size: few
D gene: .
J gene: TRBJ1-2
CDR3 DNA: TGTGCCAGCAGCCCCTGGTACGGACAGTCTAACTATGGCTACACCTTC
CDR3 protein: CASSPWYGQSNYGYTF

V gene: TRBV7-6
clone size: few
D gene: .
J gene: TRBJ2-3
CDR3 DNA: TGTGCCAGCAGCTTAGATGCGGGCACAGATACGCAGTATTTT
CDR3 protein: CASSLDAGTDTQYF

V gene: TRBV19
clone size: .
D gene: .
J gene: TRBJ1-2
CDR3 DNA: TGTGCCAGTAGTATAATAAGGACGGACTATGGCTACACCTTC
CDR3 protein: CASSIIRTDYGYTF